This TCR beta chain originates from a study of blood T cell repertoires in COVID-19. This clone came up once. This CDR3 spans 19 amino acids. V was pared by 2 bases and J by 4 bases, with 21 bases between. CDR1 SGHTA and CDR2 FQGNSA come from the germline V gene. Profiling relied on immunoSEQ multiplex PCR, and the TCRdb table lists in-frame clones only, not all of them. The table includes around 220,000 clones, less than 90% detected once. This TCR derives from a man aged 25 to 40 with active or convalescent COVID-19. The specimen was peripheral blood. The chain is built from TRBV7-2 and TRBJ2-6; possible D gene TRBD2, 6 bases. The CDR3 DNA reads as TGTGCCAGCAGCTTACAACCCCCGAGACTAGTGCGGGGGGCCAACGTCCTGACTTTC. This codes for CASSLQPPRLVRGANVLTF.